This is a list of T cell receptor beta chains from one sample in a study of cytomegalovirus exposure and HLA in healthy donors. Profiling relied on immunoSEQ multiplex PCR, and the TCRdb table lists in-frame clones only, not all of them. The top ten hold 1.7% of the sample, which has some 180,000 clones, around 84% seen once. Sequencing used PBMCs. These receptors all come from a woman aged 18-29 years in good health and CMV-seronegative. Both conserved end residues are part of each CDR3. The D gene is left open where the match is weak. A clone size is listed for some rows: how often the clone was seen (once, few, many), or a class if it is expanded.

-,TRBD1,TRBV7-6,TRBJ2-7,CASSDGTGGSYEQYF,TGTGCCAGCAGCGACGGGACAGGGGGCTCCTACGAGCAGTACTTC
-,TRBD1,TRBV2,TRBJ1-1,CASSESGQGVTFF,TGTGCCAGCAGTGAATCAGGTCAGGGGGTCACTTTCTTT
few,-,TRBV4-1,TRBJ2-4,CASSQVGQVAKNIQYF,TGCGCCAGCAGCCAAGTTGGTCAGGTAGCCAAAAACATTCAGTACTTC
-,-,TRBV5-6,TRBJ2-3,CASNLRTAPTDTQYF,TGTGCCAGCAACTTGCGGACTGCCCCCACAGATACGCAGTATTTT
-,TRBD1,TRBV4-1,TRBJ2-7,CASSQTGTETYEQYF,TGCGCCAGCAGCCAAACCGGGACAGAGACCTACGAGCAGTACTTC
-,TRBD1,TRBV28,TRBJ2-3,CASSSAGTGFPDTQYF,TGTGCCAGCAGTTCGGCCGGGACAGGGTTTCCAGATACGCAGTATTTT
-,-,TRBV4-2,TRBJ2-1,CASTWGDEQFF,TGTGCCAGCACATGGGGAGATGAGCAGTTCTTC
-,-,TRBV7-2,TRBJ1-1,CASSLRGAGGEAFF,TGTGCCAGCAGCTTACGCGGGGCCGGCGGTGAAGCTTTCTTT
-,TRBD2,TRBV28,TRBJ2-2,CASSFRRGTVAGPNPNTGELFF,TGTGCCAGCAGTTTTAGGCGCGGAACCGTAGCGGGACCCAACCCGAACACCGGGGAGCTGTTTTTT
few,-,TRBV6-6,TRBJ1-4,CASSYGTGATNEKLFF,TGTGCCAGCAGTTACGGGACGGGGGCAACTAATGAAAAACTGTTTTTT
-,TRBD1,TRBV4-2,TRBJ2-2,CASSRATGVYTGELFF,TGTGCCAGCAGCCGAGCGACAGGGGTTTACACCGGGGAGCTGTTTTTT
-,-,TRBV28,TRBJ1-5,CASSFGRGNQHF,TGTGCCAGCAGTTTTGGGAGGGGTAACCAGCATTTT
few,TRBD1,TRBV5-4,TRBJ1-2,CASSLGTGNYGYTF,TGTGCCAGCAGCTTGGGGACAGGGAACTATGGCTACACCTTC
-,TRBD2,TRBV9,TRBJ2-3,CASRGEGTDTQYF,TGTGCCAGTCGGGGGGAGGGCACAGATACGCAGTATTTT
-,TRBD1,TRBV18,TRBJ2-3,CASSPLPTGGGTDTQYF,TGTGCCAGCTCACCCCTACCGACAGGGGGTGGCACAGATACGCAGTATTTT
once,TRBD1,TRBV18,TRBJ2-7,CASSPGDRELVYF,TGTGCCAGCTCACCAGGGGACAGGGAACTAGTGTACTTC
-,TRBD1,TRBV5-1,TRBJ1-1,CASSFGQGSTEAFF,TGCGCCAGCAGCTTTGGACAGGGTTCCACTGAAGCTTTCTTT
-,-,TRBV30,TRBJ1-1,CAWSVLGAEAFF,TGTGCCTGGAGTGTCCTGGGCGCTGAAGCTTTCTTT
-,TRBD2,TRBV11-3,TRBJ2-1,CASSFSGTSGSGDNEQFF,TGTGCCAGCAGCTTTTCCGGGACTAGCGGGAGTGGCGACAATGAGCAGTTCTTC
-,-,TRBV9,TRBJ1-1,CASSPKWGHWNTEAFF,TGTGCCAGCAGCCCGAAATGGGGACACTGGAACACTGAAGCTTTCTTT
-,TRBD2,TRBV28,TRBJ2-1,CASSLGAGERNEQFF,TGTGCCAGCAGTTTAGGAGCGGGAGAGCGGAATGAGCAGTTCTTC
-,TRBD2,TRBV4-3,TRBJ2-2,CASSQDLAGDRTGELFF,TGCGCCAGCAGCCAAGATCTTGCGGGAGACCGCACCGGGGAGCTGTTTTTT
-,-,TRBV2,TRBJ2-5,CASNAGKETQYF,TGTGCCAGCAACGCAGGGAAAGAGACCCAGTACTTC
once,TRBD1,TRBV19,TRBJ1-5,CASSRDRGNQPQHF,TGTGCCAGTAGCAGGGACAGGGGGAATCAGCCCCAGCATTTT
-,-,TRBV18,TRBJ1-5,CASSPLPVSGQPQHF,TGTGCCAGCTCACCACTCCCAGTGAGCGGTCAGCCCCAGCATTTT
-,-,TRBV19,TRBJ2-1,CASTNSLYNEQFF,TGTGCCAGTACTAATTCTCTTTACAATGAGCAGTTCTTC
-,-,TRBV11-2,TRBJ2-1,CASSFFSTRSYNEQFF,TGTGCCAGCAGCTTTTTTTCGACACGCTCCTACAATGAGCAGTTCTTC
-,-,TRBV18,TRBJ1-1,CASSPESIPNTEAFF,TGTGCCAGCTCACCGGAGTCTATACCGAACACTGAAGCTTTCTTT
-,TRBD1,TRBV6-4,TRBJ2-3,CATSDRDADTQYF,TGTGCCACCTCGGACAGGGACGCAGATACGCAGTATTTT
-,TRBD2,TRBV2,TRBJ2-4,CASMGGLYEENIQYF,TGTGCCAGCATGGGGGGGTTGTACGAGGAAAACATTCAGTACTTC
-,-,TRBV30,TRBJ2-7,CAWTDGSVNLRKQYF,TGTGCCTGGACAGATGGGAGCGTGAATTTACGCAAGCAGTACTTC
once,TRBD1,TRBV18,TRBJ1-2,CASSHVTGDGGYTF,TGTGCCAGCTCTCACGTGACAGGGGATGGTGGCTACACCTTC
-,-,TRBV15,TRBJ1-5,CATSGEGRVNQPQHF,TGTGCCACCAGCGGAGAGGGCAGGGTAAATCAGCCCCAGCATTTT
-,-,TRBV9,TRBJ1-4,CASSAEGGAGTEKLFF,TGTGCCAGCAGCGCCGAGGGAGGGGCAGGGACTGAAAAACTGTTTTTT
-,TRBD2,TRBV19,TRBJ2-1,CASSPGGNEQFF,TGTGCCAGTAGTCCGGGGGGCAATGAGCAGTTCTTC
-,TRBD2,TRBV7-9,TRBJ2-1,CASSALAGGYYEQFF,TGTGCCAGCAGTGCCCTAGCGGGAGGTTACTATGAGCAGTTCTTC
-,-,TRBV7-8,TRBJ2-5,CASSSRGAGETQYF,TGTGCCAGCAGCTCGCGTGGGGCCGGGGAGACCCAGTACTTC
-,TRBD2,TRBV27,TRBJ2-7,CASRGAGVGILYF,TGTGCCAGCAGGGGAGCGGGAGTCGGGATCCTGTACTTC
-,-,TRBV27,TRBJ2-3,CASSLIPRDTQYF,TGTGCCAGCAGTTTAATCCCTCGGGATACGCAGTATTTT
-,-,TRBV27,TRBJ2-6,CASSFDSSGANVLTF,TGTGCCAGCAGTTTTGACAGCTCTGGGGCCAACGTCCTGACTTTC
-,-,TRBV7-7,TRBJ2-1,CASSLDRGGNEQFF,TGTGCCAGCAGCTTAGACAGGGGGGGCAATGAGCAGTTCTTC
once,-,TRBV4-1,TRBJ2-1,CASSPIYRIIDNEQFF,TGCGCCAGCAGCCCAATCTACAGGATTATCGACAATGAGCAGTTCTTC
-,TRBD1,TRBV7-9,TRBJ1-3,CASSPLGTGSSGNTIYF,TGTGCCAGCAGCCCACTGGGGACAGGGTCCTCTGGAAACACCATATATTTT
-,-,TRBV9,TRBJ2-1,CASSVAGASGYNEQFF,TGTGCCAGCAGCGTAGCGGGGGCTAGCGGATACAATGAGCAGTTCTTC
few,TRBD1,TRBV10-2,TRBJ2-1,CASSRTGGYNEQFF,TGCGCCAGCTCTCGGACAGGGGGTTACAATGAGCAGTTCTTC
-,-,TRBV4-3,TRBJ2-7,CASSQHLAPSYEQYF,TGCGCCAGCAGCCAGCACCTGGCCCCCTCCTACGAGCAGTACTTC
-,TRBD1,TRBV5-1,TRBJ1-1,CASSLWQGAGEAFF,TGCGCCAGCAGCTTATGGCAGGGGGCGGGTGAAGCTTTCTTT